This TCR beta chain was obtained from a study of cytomegalovirus exposure and HLA in healthy donors. Whole-study findings and limits: In a later analysis, CMV-associated beta chains were mostly HLA-associated, it appeared.

This clone showed up just a few times. Its antigen is unidentified. Primers for the PCR totalled 60 Vbeta and 13 Jbeta. Original analysis: In a later analysis, of 80 million to 90 million unique beta chains, about 11 million appeared in at least two donors. Clones were read by immunoSEQ multiplex PCR, and TCRdb kept only the in-frame ones, dropping some. The D gene and trimming were derived from the DNA, and the V and J assignments and clone size from that table. The sample shows over 95,000 clones, more than 75% of them seen only once. CDR3 length: 17 amino acids. With 5 bases clipped from V and 0 bases from J, the junction kept 9 bases outside the gene matches. From germline, CDR1 is MGHDK and CDR2 SYGVNS.

This sequence joins TRBV25-1 and TRBJ1-3, with TRBD1 matching 8 bases. The sequenced material came from PBMCs. The TCR was taken from a middle-aged woman in good health and CMV-seropositive. CDR3 DNA sequence: TGTGCCAGCAGTCAGGCGACAGGGGCCGCCTCTGGAAACACCATATATTTT. Translating gives CASSQATGAASGNTIYF.